This T cell receptor beta chain was documented in a study of cytomegalovirus exposure and HLA in healthy donors. The study, taken as a whole, reports: Through in vitro validation, a few CMV-associated chains were shown to be specific for CMV antigens.

This clone showed up just a few times. Its antigen remains unknown. Here immunoSEQ multiplex PCR was the method, and the copy in TCRdb shows in-frame clones only, minus some. The sample includes over 110,000 clones, around nine tenths seen only once; the top ten take around 10%. The CDR3 is made up of 14 amino acids. CDR1 and CDR2 (germline): MNHEY, SVGAGI. Trimming removed 10 bases at V and 1 base at J, with 14 bases between. The gene calls are TRBV6-5 and TRBJ1-5; D not resolved. The sample consisted of PBMCs. The receptor was isolated from a man between 18 and 35 years old in good health and CMV-seropositive. In DNA form, the CDR3 reads TGTGCCACCAAGGGCGGAGGGAGCAATCAGCCCCAGCATTTT. Translated: CATKGGGSNQPQHF.